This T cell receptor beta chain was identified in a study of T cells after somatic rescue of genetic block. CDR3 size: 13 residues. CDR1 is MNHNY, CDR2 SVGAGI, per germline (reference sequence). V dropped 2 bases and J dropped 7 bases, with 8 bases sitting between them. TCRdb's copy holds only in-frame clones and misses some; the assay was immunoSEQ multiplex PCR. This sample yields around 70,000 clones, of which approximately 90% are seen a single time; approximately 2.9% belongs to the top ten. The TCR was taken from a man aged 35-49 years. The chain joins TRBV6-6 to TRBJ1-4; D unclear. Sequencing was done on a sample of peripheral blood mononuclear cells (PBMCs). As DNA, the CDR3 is TGTGCCAGCAGTTACGAGGACGCTGAAAAACTGTTTTTT. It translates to CASSYEDAEKLFF.